Below, 2 T cell receptor beta chains from the same sample are listed, as sequenced in a study of identical twins. TCRdb reprocessed the 5' RACE reads via MiXCR and lists one record per CDR3 protein. The sample records about 570,000 distinct CDR3 sequences, approximately 10% being singletons. The data were also submitted as part of a second study, on yellow fever vaccine responses in identical twins.

Sequencing was performed on PBMCs. The receptors were sampled from a woman younger than 35 in good health.

J is TRBJ2-1 and V is TRBV15; no definite D call. V lost 4 bases, J lost 3 bases, and 10 bases lay in between. The CDR3 is 14 amino acids. Germline values: CDR1 LNHNV, CDR2 YYDKDF (reference sequence). The CDR3 DNA sequence: TGTGCCACCAGCACGTCTCTCGGCTACAATGAGCAGTTCTTC. It is translated as CATSTSLGYNEQFF.

This clonotype came up a few times. The V gene is TRBV7-3, the J gene TRBJ2-3; D might be TRBD1 (5 bases). The CDR3 is made up of 18 amino acids. V shed 4 bases and J shed 0 bases, with 20 bases lying between them. CDR1 is SGHTA and CDR2 is FQGTGA in the germline V gene. The CDR3 DNA is TGTGCCAGCAGCTCCAAAGGAAGGGGCCTAACTAGCACAGATACGCAGTATTTT. This encodes CASSSKGRGLTSTDTQYF. The variable domain in full, completed from reference TRBV7-3 and TRBJ2-3, reads GAGVSQTPSNKVTEKGKYVELRCDPISGHTALYWYRQSLGQGPEFLIYFQGTGAADDSGLPNDRFFAVRPEGSVSTLKIQRTERGDSAVYLCASSSKGRGLTSTDTQYFGPGTRLTVL.